A single sample is the source of the 8 T cell receptor beta chains below, sequenced in a study of identical twins. From the 5' RACE reads, TCRdb called clonotypes with MiXCR, one entry per CDR3 protein. This table holds approximately 670,000 distinct CDR3 sequences, 5.5% to 6.5% found once. Sequencing was carried out using naive T cells sorted from blood. The receptor set was obtained from a man younger than 35 in good health.

The genes are TRBV7-9 and TRBJ2-7; 9 positions match TRBD2. Germline V lookup: CDR1 SEHNR, CDR2 FQNEAQ (reference sequence). The trim removed 5 bases at V and 0 bases at J, leaving 11 bases unmatched. The CDR3 extends over 17 amino acids. The CDR3 spells CASSLIISGRASYEQYF. CDR3 sequence (DNA): TGTGCCAGCAGCCTCATTATTAGCGGGAGAGCCTCCTACGAGCAGTACTTC.

This chain links TRBV7-2 with TRBJ2-3, with TRBD2 matching 11 bases. Germline trimming cut 1 base from V and 5 bases from J; bases unmatched to any gene: 8. The CDR3 runs 17 residues. Germline CDR1 SGHTA, CDR2 FQGNSA. CDR3 in DNA: TGTGCCAGCAGCTTAGTTCGGCTAGCGGGAGGAATAGATACGCAGTATTTT. Translated: CASSLVRLAGGIDTQYF.

This clonotype was detected only a few times. This rearrangement joins TRBV2 to TRBJ2-7, with 11 bases aligning to TRBD2. Germline CDR1 reads SNHLY; CDR2 reads FYNNEI. CDR3 length equals 19 residues. Germline trimming cut 6 bases from V and 7 bases from J; bases unmatched to any gene: 23. The CDR3 region is CASSERLAGPQRVRGEQYV. The CDR3 DNA sequence: TGTGCCAGCAGCGAGCGACTAGCGGGACCTCAAAGGGTTCGGGGTGAGCAGTACGTC.

This clonotype was picked up many times. The V gene is TRBV5-1, the J gene TRBJ2-1; tentative D call: TRBD1 (6 bases). This CDR3 contains 12 residues. Germline loops: CDR1 SGHRS, CDR2 YFSETQ. With 4 bases removed from V and 13 bases from J, the gap between germline ends came to 15 bases. For the CDR3, the DNA is TGCGCCAGCAGCCCTACGACGACAGGACAGTTCTTC. It codes for CASSPTTTGQFF.

This clonotype came up a few times. The chain links TRBV20-1 to TRBJ2-1; tentative D call: TRBD1 (6 bases). Per germline, CDR1 DFQATT and CDR2 SNEGSKA (reference sequence). V lost 3 bases, J lost 4 bases, and 16 bases lay in between. The CDR3 is made up of 15 amino acids. DNA of the CDR3: TGCAGTGCTAGTCGAGGGGACATTAAGTACAATGAGCAGTTCTTC. It specifies CSASRGDIKYNEQFF.

In this sample, this clonotype turned up many times. V and J are TRBV12-3 or TRBV12-4 and TRBJ2-2, with D unclear. The CDR3 consists of 13 residues. V shed 7 bases and J shed 0 bases, with 6 bases lying between them. CDR3 protein: CASIIANTGELFF. DNA for the CDR3: TGTGCCAGCATCATCGCGAACACCGGGGAGCTGTTTTTT.

Many counts were recorded for this clonotype. V and J are TRBV28 and TRBJ2-7, with D possibly matching TRBD2 (7 bases). V was trimmed by 10 bases and J by 4 bases, leaving 23 bases between them. The CDR3 totals 15 residues. CDR1 is MDHEN and CDR2 is SYDVKM in the germline V gene. As DNA, the CDR3 is TGTGCCACCAGAGGGGGGGGGCTAGCGGAGTACGAGCAGTACTTC. Translating gives CATRGGGLAEYEQYF.

This chain uses TRBV5-6 with TRBJ1-6; perhaps TRBD1 as D (5 bases). Per germline, CDR1 SGHDT and CDR2 YYEEEE. V lost 3 bases, J lost 5 bases, and 18 bases lay in between. The CDR3 sequence is 17 residues long. The CDR3 sequence: CASSWKFRDPNNSPLHF. DNA of the CDR3: TGTGCCAGCAGCTGGAAGTTCAGGGACCCCAATAATTCACCCCTCCACTTT.